The rows below give T cell receptor beta chains drawn from one sample of a study of blood T cells in healthy people across ages. TCRdb reprocessed the 5' RACE reads with MiXCR, giving one entry per CDR3 protein. Seen here are about 1.5 million distinct CDR3 sequences, under 55% observed once, and the top ten hold about 4%. The sequenced sample consisted of blood. The origin of the receptors is a young woman in good health. Each CDR3 is given with its conserved first and last residue. A D gene is named only where the DNA matches it firmly. Part of the rows lack a size; the others show once, few, many or a class for expanded clones.

V: TRBV12-5; J: TRBJ2-3; size: .; D: .; CDR3: CASGLAPGDKLIVDTQYF; DNA: TGTGCTAGTGGTTTGGCTCCCGGGGACAAGTTAATCGTGGATACGCAGTATTTT
V: TRBV6-5; J: TRBJ1-2; size: .; D: .; CDR3: CASSYSPYLLNYGYTF; DNA: TGTGCCAGCAGTTACTCCCCCTATCTACTCAACTATGGCTACACCTTC
V: TRBV29-1; J: TRBJ2-3; size: many; D: TRBD2; CDR3: CSVSGGSGRFDTQYF; DNA: TGCAGCGTCTCAGGAGGTAGCGGGAGATTCGATACGCAGTATTTT
V: TRBV29-1; J: TRBJ2-2; size: .; D: TRBD1; CDR3: CSGDSANTGELFF; DNA: TGCAGCGGGGACAGCGCGAACACCGGGGAGCTGTTTTTT
V: TRBV20-1; J: TRBJ1-1; size: few; D: .; CDR3: CSAEKGSTEAFF; DNA: TGCAGTGCGGAGAAGGGGTCCACTGAAGCTTTCTTT
V: TRBV10-3; J: TRBJ1-5; size: .; D: .; CDR3: CAIRDTGDQPQHF; DNA: TGTGCCATCAGGGACACAGGAGATCAGCCCCAGCATTTT
V: TRBV7-2; J: TRBJ2-7; size: few; D: .; CDR3: CASSRSSAGTYEQYF; DNA: TGTGCCAGCAGCCGTAGTTCCGCGGGGACCTACGAGCAGTACTTC
V: TRBV27; J: TRBJ2-1; size: .; D: TRBD1; CDR3: CASTPGGLLYNEQFF; DNA: TGTGCCAGCACTCCAGGGGGTCTCCTCTACAATGAGCAGTTCTTC
V: TRBV18; J: TRBJ2-3; size: .; D: TRBD1; CDR3: CASSHPNRGFSDTQYF; DNA: TGTGCCAGCTCACACCCTAACAGGGGATTCTCAGATACGCAGTATTTT
V: TRBV7-2; J: TRBJ2-3; size: .; D: .; CDR3: CASSPTGDEPTDTQYF; DNA: TGTGCCAGCAGCCCGACAGGCGATGAACCCACAGATACGCAGTATTTT
V: TRBV7-2; J: TRBJ1-2; size: .; D: .; CDR3: CASSLRFAVDGYTF; DNA: TGTGCCAGCAGCTTGAGATTCGCGGTCGACGGCTACACCTTC
V: TRBV7-2; J: TRBJ2-7; size: .; D: TRBD2; CDR3: CASSRMAGGDNEQYF; DNA: TGTGCCAGCAGCCGCATGGCGGGAGGGGACAATGAGCAGTACTTC
V: TRBV27; J: TRBJ2-1; size: .; D: .; CDR3: CASSLGGETQFF; DNA: TGTGCCAGCAGTTTAGGGGGAGAGACCCAGTTCTTC
V: TRBV27; J: TRBJ2-7; size: few; D: TRBD2; CDR3: CASSFAGGTYEQYF; DNA: TGTGCCAGCAGTTTCGCGGGGGGGACCTACGAGCAGTACTTC
V: TRBV11-3; J: TRBJ2-1; size: .; D: TRBD2; CDR3: CASSPRGLAGHNEQFF; DNA: TGTGCCAGCAGCCCCAGGGGACTAGCAGGACACAATGAGCAGTTCTTC
V: TRBV20-1; J: TRBJ1-6; size: .; D: TRBD1; CDR3: CSARGQGGYSPLHF; DNA: TGCAGCGCTAGAGGACAGGGGGGTTATTCACCCCTCCACTTT
V: TRBV5-1; J: TRBJ2-5; size: .; D: .; CDR3: CASSSAKIRETQYF; DNA: TGCGCCAGCAGCTCAGCCAAAATCAGGGAGACCCAGTACTTC
V: TRBV20-1; J: TRBJ2-1; size: .; D: TRBD1; CDR3: CSAVGQVYNEQFF; DNA: TGCAGTGCTGTGGGACAGGTCTACAATGAGCAGTTCTTC
V: TRBV7-2; J: TRBJ1-1; size: .; D: .; CDR3: CASSSYRDRLTEEAFF; DNA: TGTGCCAGCAGTTCCTACCGGGACCGACTCACAGAGGAAGCTTTCTTT
V: TRBV18; J: TRBJ1-1; size: few; D: .; CDR3: CASSPPGSPEAFF; DNA: TGTGCCAGCTCACCACCCGGGTCTCCTGAAGCTTTCTTT
V: TRBV20-1; J: TRBJ1-2; size: few; D: TRBD1; CDR3: CSARGVRTGGGYTF; DNA: TGCAGTGCTAGAGGGGTCCGGACAGGGGGCGGCTACACCTTC
V: TRBV7-7; J: TRBJ2-5; size: .; D: .; CDR3: CASSPQRAETQYF; DNA: TGTGCTAGCAGCCCCCAGCGGGCAGAGACCCAGTACTTC
V: TRBV12-3/TRBV12-4; J: TRBJ1-4; size: .; D: .; CDR3: CASSLRVVLNEKLFF; DNA: TGTGCCAGCAGTCTGAGGGTGGTGCTGAATGAAAAACTGTTTTTT
V: TRBV7-9; J: TRBJ1-3; size: .; D: TRBD1; CDR3: CASSFTDRGRAGNTIYF; DNA: TGTGCCAGCAGCTTTACGGACAGGGGGCGAGCTGGAAACACCATATATTTT
V: TRBV4-3; J: TRBJ2-7; size: .; D: .; CDR3: CASSQESQGGEQYF; DNA: TGCGCCAGCAGCCAAGAGTCGCAGGGGGGGGAGCAGTACTTC
V: TRBV9; J: TRBJ2-3; size: few; D: TRBD2; CDR3: CASSPGLAGRPTTDTQYF; DNA: TGTGCCAGCAGCCCAGGACTAGCGGGACGACCGACGACAGATACGCAGTATTTT
V: TRBV7-9; J: TRBJ2-7; size: .; D: TRBD2; CDR3: CASSYPGTTYNEQYF; DNA: TGTGCCAGCAGCTACCCCGGGACTACCTACAATGAGCAGTACTTC
V: TRBV4-1; J: TRBJ2-1; size: .; D: .; CDR3: CAGSQLRGTYNEQFF; DNA: TGCGCCGGCAGCCAATTAAGGGGTACCTACAATGAGCAGTTCTTC